The rows below give T cell receptor beta chains drawn from one sample of a study of identical twins. Each CDR3 protein is one row after TCRdb ran MiXCR on the 5' RACE reads. The profile shows roughly 540,000 distinct CDR3 sequences, about 20% of them singletons. This sample was shared with a second study, whose subject was T cells expressing NK-cell markers.

Sequenced sample: CD4+ T cells sorted from blood. Receptor source: a young woman in good health. Each CDR3 is given with its conserved first and last residue. Fields, in order: CDR3 DNA, CDR3 protein, V gene, clone size, D gene, J gene, CDR3 length. The D gene is left open where the match is weak. A clone size is listed for some rows: how often the clone was seen (once, few, many), or a class if it is expanded.

TGCAGTGCTTTAAACAGGGAGGAAGAGACCCAGTACTTC | CSALNREEETQYF | TRBV20-1 | once | NA | TRBJ2-5 | 13
TGTGCCAGCAAGGGGGTAGGCGATACGCAGTATTTT | CASKGVGDTQYF | TRBV27 | NA | NA | TRBJ2-3 | 12
TGTGCCAGCAGTACGAGGACAGAGACGGCTTTCTTT | CASSTRTETAFF | TRBV6-2/TRBV6-3 | NA | NA | TRBJ1-1 | 12
TGCAGTGCTAGAGATGGCCACCCCCGCGGGGAGCAGTACTTC | CSARDGHPRGEQYF | TRBV20-1 | few | NA | TRBJ2-7 | 14
TGCGCCAGCAGCTTTTCCCAGACAGCAGATGGCTACACCTTC | CASSFSQTADGYTF | TRBV5-1 | NA | NA | TRBJ1-2 | 14
TGTGCCAGCAGCTTAATAGCGGGGGGGCCCTACAATGAGCAGTTCTTC | CASSLIAGGPYNEQFF | TRBV7-9 | NA | TRBD2 | TRBJ2-1 | 16
TGTGCCAGCAGCGGAGGGCGAGGAGAAAAACTGTTTTTT | CASSGGRGEKLFF | TRBV7-2 | once | NA | TRBJ1-4 | 13
TGTGCCAGCAGTTACTCCGGAACTCGTCCTAGCGAGCAGTACTTC | CASSYSGTRPSEQYF | TRBV6-5 | few | NA | TRBJ2-7 | 15
TGTGCCAGCAGCCTCCCGCCGGGAGATACGCAGTATTTT | CASSLPPGDTQYF | TRBV5-6 | few | NA | TRBJ2-3 | 13
TGTGCCAGCAGTTCCTTATGGACCGGGGCCAACGTCCTGACTTTC | CASSSLWTGANVLTF | TRBV12-3/TRBV12-4 | many | NA | TRBJ2-6 | 15
TGCAGTGCCTCCTCCCACGGCTTAGCGACTGAAGCTTTCTTT | CSASSHGLATEAFF | TRBV20-1 | NA | NA | TRBJ1-1 | 14
TGTGCCAGCAGCTTAGCATTGGGGGCGCGCGCCGGGGAGCTGTTTTTT | CASSLALGARAGELFF | TRBV7-2 | few | NA | TRBJ2-2 | 16
TGCGCCAGCAGCCAAGAACCGACAGGGGGCTACGAGCAGTACTTC | CASSQEPTGGYEQYF | TRBV4-3 | NA | TRBD1 | TRBJ2-7 | 15
TGTGCCAGCAGTTACACGGGGCTCACCGGGGAGCTGTTTTTT | CASSYTGLTGELFF | TRBV6-5 | NA | NA | TRBJ2-2 | 14
TGTGCCAGCAGGGACGGTAATAATTCACCCCTCCACTTT | CASRDGNNSPLHF | TRBV27 | NA | NA | TRBJ1-6 | 13
TGCGCCAGCAGCTTGGCTGCTAGCGGGACGAAGACCCAGTACTTC | CASSLAASGTKTQYF | TRBV5-1 | few | TRBD2 | TRBJ2-5 | 15
TGTGCCAGCAGTTTCGCAGGGAGGGATCAGCCCCAGCATTTT | CASSFAGRDQPQHF | TRBV12-3/TRBV12-4 | many | NA | TRBJ1-5 | 14
TGTGCCAGCGGAGGACAACCAAGGGGTTACAATGAGCAGTTCTTC | CASGGQPRGYNEQFF | TRBV12-3/TRBV12-4 | few | NA | TRBJ2-1 | 15
TGTGCCAGCAGCGTAGAACCAGATACGCAGTATTTT | CASSVEPDTQYF | TRBV9 | NA | NA | TRBJ2-3 | 12
TGTGCCATCAGGATAAGCGACAGGGGTTCTAGCACAGATACGCAGTATTTT | CAIRISDRGSSTDTQYF | TRBV10-3 | few | TRBD1 | TRBJ2-3 | 17
TGTGCCAGCAGGGACGGAGGAAACTATGGCTACACCTTC | CASRDGGNYGYTF | TRBV6-1 | few | NA | TRBJ1-2 | 13
TGTGCCAGCAGTCCGCGGGGGACTAGCGGGTACAATGAGCAGTTCTTC | CASSPRGTSGYNEQFF | TRBV2 | NA | TRBD2 | TRBJ2-1 | 16
TGTGCCAGCAGCTTAGAGAGGGGTTCCTATGGCTACACCTTC | CASSLERGSYGYTF | TRBV7-8 | NA | NA | TRBJ1-2 | 14
TGTGCCAGCAGCCACCAACAGGGAAATGAGCAGTTCTTC | CASSHQQGNEQFF | TRBV5-5 | NA | NA | TRBJ2-1 | 13
TGTGCCAGCAGCTTAGGTTCTGCCAGGGCAAAGACCCAGTACTTC | CASSLGSARAKTQYF | TRBV7-2 | NA | NA | TRBJ2-5 | 15
TGTGCCAGCAGCTTAGCCCCGAGAGCGTACGAGCAGTACTTC | CASSLAPRAYEQYF | TRBV7-8 | few | NA | TRBJ2-7 | 14
TGCGCCAGCAGCCAAGCCCCAGGACAGGGCTTATGGGAGCAGTTCTTC | CASSQAPGQGLWEQFF | TRBV4-3 | NA | TRBD1 | TRBJ2-1 | 16
TGTGCCAGCAGCTTCCTCCTCGCGGGGGGCACAGATACGCAGTATTTT | CASSFLLAGGTDTQYF | TRBV7-2 | few | TRBD2 | TRBJ2-3 | 16
TGTGCCAGCAGCAATCCTCTAGGATTGGGGGAGACCCAGTACTTC | CASSNPLGLGETQYF | TRBV7-9 | few | NA | TRBJ2-5 | 15
TGCGCCAGCAGCGGCCAGGGGTTCTACAATGAGCAGTTCTTC | CASSGQGFYNEQFF | TRBV5-1 | few | NA | TRBJ2-1 | 14
TGTGCCGACGCAGCCACGACAGGTTCGGGAACTGAAGCTTTCTTT | CADAATTGSGTEAFF | TRBV12-3/TRBV12-4 | few | NA | TRBJ1-1 | 15
TGCAGTGCTTTGGGCTTGTGGGAGACCCAGTACTTC | CSALGLWETQYF | TRBV20-1 | few | NA | TRBJ2-5 | 12
TGTGCCAGCTCACCCGAAGGAAACACCATATATTTT | CASSPEGNTIYF | TRBV18 | many | NA | TRBJ1-3 | 12
TGCGCCAGCAGCCAGGGACTAGCGAGAGAAGATACGCAGTATTTT | CASSQGLAREDTQYF | TRBV4-3 | few | TRBD2 | TRBJ2-3 | 15
TGTGCCATCAGGAGGGGACAGGAGATTTACGAGCAGTACTTC | CAIRRGQEIYEQYF | TRBV10-3 | few | TRBD1 | TRBJ2-7 | 14
TGTGCCACCAGTGTCACCGGGACTAGCGGGAGTGGAGGGACCCAGTACTTC | CATSVTGTSGSGGTQYF | TRBV24-1 | NA | TRBD2 | TRBJ2-5 | 17
TGTGCCAGCAGCTTAAGCCTTGGCAGGTCGGCGCACGAGCAGTACTTC | CASSLSLGRSAHEQYF | TRBV7-9 | many | NA | TRBJ2-7 | 16
TGTGCCAGCAGCCCTTCCCGGACCTCCCCAGATACGCAGTATTTT | CASSPSRTSPDTQYF | TRBV11-3 | few | NA | TRBJ2-3 | 15
TGTGCCAGCAGTGGGGACAGGAGAGGAGCTGAAGCTTTCTTT | CASSGDRRGAEAFF | TRBV25-1 | few | TRBD1 | TRBJ1-1 | 14
TGTGCCAGCAGCTACGGGACCCTCACCGAGACCCAGTACTTC | CASSYGTLTETQYF | TRBV4-2 | NA | NA | TRBJ2-5 | 14
TGTGCCTGGAGTGGGACAGTCTCTGGAAACACCATATATTTT | CAWSGTVSGNTIYF | TRBV30 | NA | NA | TRBJ1-3 | 14
TGTGCCAGCAGCCAAATCGGGGGGAGTGCCGGCGAGCAGTACTTC | CASSQIGGSAGEQYF | TRBV3-1 | NA | TRBD2 | TRBJ2-7 | 15
TGCGCCAGCAGCTTGGCGGAAGGACAGGGGTTTGAAGCTTTCTTT | CASSLAEGQGFEAFF | TRBV5-1 | NA | TRBD1 | TRBJ1-1 | 15
TGCAGCGTTGTGACGGGACTAGAGGTATACGAGCAGTACTTC | CSVVTGLEVYEQYF | TRBV29-1 | NA | TRBD2 | TRBJ2-7 | 14
TGTGCCATCAGGGGAGAGGCAAAAGGAGGTACGCAGTATTTT | CAIRGEAKGGTQYF | TRBV10-3 | NA | NA | TRBJ2-3 | 14
TGTGCCAGCAGCCTAGGGGGGGAGAATTCACCCCTCCACTTT | CASSLGGENSPLHF | TRBV7-9 | NA | NA | TRBJ1-6 | 14
TGTGCCAGCAGAACCAACCCTTCTGGAAACACCATATATTTT | CASRTNPSGNTIYF | TRBV6-4 | few | NA | TRBJ1-3 | 14
TGCTGTGCTAGAGTTATGGGGTTAGCGGGAGTTTGGGAGACCCAGTACTTC | CCARVMGLAGVWETQYF | TRBV20-1 | NA | TRBD2 | TRBJ2-5 | 17
TGTGCCAGCAGTCAGAGACAGGGTGGCTACACCTTC | CASSQRQGGYTF | TRBV12-3/TRBV12-4 | many | TRBD1 | TRBJ1-2 | 12
TGTGCCAGCTCACCATTCAGGACAGGGGTGGGCACAGATACGCAGTATTTT | CASSPFRTGVGTDTQYF | TRBV18 | few | TRBD1 | TRBJ2-3 | 17